The 27 T cell receptor beta chains presented below share a single source sample, sequenced in a study of T-cell memory formation after mild COVID-19. Each CDR3 protein is one row after TCRdb ran MiXCR on the 5' RACE reads. The sample shows 430,000 or so distinct CDR3 sequences, more than 20% of them seen only once. The specimen was PBMCs or a T cell subset sorted from them (not recorded which). These receptors all come from an adult woman who had mild COVID-19 (a few samples of this study predate the infection). Cell type and time point are not known.

This clonotype was seen more than once but under ten times. The chain recombines TRBV12-3 or TRBV12-4 with TRBJ2-2; D not certain. V dropped 3 bases and J dropped 1 base, with 6 bases sitting between them. This CDR3 contains 14 residues. The CDR3 protein is CASSFLQNTGELFF. The CDR3 DNA reads TGTGCCAGCAGTTTTTTACAGAACACCGGGGAGCTGTTTTTT.

This clonotype was counted only a few times. The chain recombines TRBV5-1 with TRBJ2-1; D uncertain. V was pared by 2 bases and J by 10 bases, with 10 bases between. This CDR3 has 12 residues. Germline assignment: CDR1 SGHRS and CDR2 YFSETQ. The CDR3, as DNA: TGCGCCAGCAGCTTCTTGGGTACCGAGCAGTTCTTC. It yields the protein CASSFLGTEQFF.

This clonotype has only a few counts. The chain links TRBV10-3 to TRBJ2-7; tentative D call: TRBD1 (5 bases). This CDR3 region has 14 residues. Trimming stripped 4 bases from V and 2 bases from J, with 12 bases between. Germline V gives CDR1 ENHRY, CDR2 SYGVKD. The CDR3 loop reads CAISGGPGPYEQYF. The CDR3 DNA is TGTGCCATCAGTGGGGGCCCTGGTCCCTACGAGCAGTACTTC.

This clonotype was seen a handful of times. The chain is built from TRBV5-1 and TRBJ2-7; TRBD2 matches at 14 bases. Germline CDR1 and CDR2: SGHRS and YFSETQ. The J segment lost 9 bases and the V segment lost 4 bases, leaving 9 bases of the junction unmatched. The CDR3 extends over 15 amino acids. As DNA, the CDR3 is TGCGCCAGCAGCACGACTAGCGGGGGGGCCCCCAGGCAGTACTTC. Its translation is CASSTTSGGAPRQYF.

The chain is built from TRBV5-1 and TRBJ2-7; no clear D gene. The germline gives CDR1 SGHRS, CDR2 YFSETQ. This CDR3 is 14 amino acids long. Trimming cost V 0 bases and J 10 bases, with 17 bases left between them. CDR3 coding DNA: TGCGCCAGCAGCTTGGCCGGTTCAGCTATTGACCAGTACTTC. Translated, it gives CASSLAGSAIDQYF.

The chain combines TRBV10-3 with TRBJ2-3; 12 nucleotides line up with TRBD2. Germline V lookup: CDR1 ENHRY, CDR2 SYGVKD. The CDR3 sequence is 20 residues long. J was trimmed by 1 base and V by 3 bases; bases with no gene match: 14. CDR3 sequence reads: CAISDLPSGGAGFGTDTQYF. CDR3 nucleotides: TGTGCCATCAGTGACCTCCCTAGCGGGGGGGCGGGGTTCGGCACAGATACGCAGTATTTT.

The chain is built from TRBV2 and TRBJ2-1; TRBD2 might be the D (6 bases). V lost 2 bases and J lost 1, with 9 bases in between. This CDR3 has 15 amino acids. CDR1 is SNHLY and CDR2 is FYNNEI in the germline V gene. DNA for the CDR3: TGTGCCAGCAGTGAAAGGCGGGAATCCTACAATGAGCAGTTCTTC. Translated, it gives CASSERRESYNEQFF.

This clonotype was counted between two and nine times. This chain joins TRBV10-3 and TRBJ2-2; D remains ambiguous. The CDR3 spans 13 residues. The V end was cut by 3 bases, the J end by 3 bases, with 5 bases between. Germline V gene lookup returns CDR1 ENHRY and CDR2 SYGVKD. As DNA, the CDR3 is TGTGCCATCAGTGATGTTGACACCGGGGAGCTGTTTTTT. Its translation is CAISDVDTGELFF.

V usage is TRBV9 and J usage is TRBJ1-2; D is possibly TRBD1 (5 bases). CDR3 length: 14 amino acids. Germline V CDR1 and CDR2: SGDLS, YYNGEE. V was shortened by 3 bases and J by 7 bases, with 16 bases between the two germline ends. This chain's CDR3 is CASSDRTGGGGYTF. In nucleotides, the CDR3 is TGTGCCAGCAGCGACCGGACCGGGGGGGGTGGCTACACCTTC.

The chain has TRBV7-8 and TRBJ2-7; TRBD2 is a possible D gene (5 bases). Germline-derived CDR1 and CDR2 are SGHVS and FQNEAQ. This CDR3 region has 15 residues. Trimming cost V 1 base and J 3 bases, with 13 bases left between them. In DNA form, the CDR3 reads TGTGCCAGCAGCTTAGTTCCCGGGGAGAACTACGAGCAGTACTTC. It specifies CASSLVPGENYEQYF.

In this sample, this clonotype turned up many times. DNA of the CDR3: TGTGCCAGCAGCAGCCGGGCCCCTAACACCGGGGAGCTGTTTTTT. Its translation is CASSSRAPNTGELFF. The chain combines TRBV12-3 or TRBV12-4 with TRBJ2-2; no clear D gene. The CDR3 totals 15 residues. V was shortened by 6 bases and J by 2 bases, with 13 bases between the two germline ends.

Ten or more counts support this clonotype. This chain connects TRBV5-1 to TRBJ1-2, with a possible D match to TRBD1 (6 bases). V lost 3 bases to trimming and J lost 8 bases, with 14 bases between them. The germline gives CDR1 SGHRS, CDR2 YFSETQ. This CDR3 has 13 amino acids. The CDR3 region is CASSSGGSFGYTF. CDR3 DNA sequence: TGCGCCAGCAGCTCGGGGGGCAGTTTCGGCTACACCTTC. The entire variable domain, with the rest obtained from reference TRBV5-1 and TRBJ1-2, is as follows: KAGVTQTPRYLIKTRGQQVTLSCSPISGHRSVSWYQQTPGQGLQFLFEYFSETQRNKGNFPGRFSGRQFSNSRSEMNVSTLELGDSALYLCASSSGGSFGYTFGSGTRLTVV.

This chain joins TRBV20-1 and TRBJ1-5; a weak D match, TRBD1 (6 bases). Germline V gene sequence: CDR1 DFQATT, CDR2 SNEGSKA (reference sequence). The V and J ends lost 2 bases and 3 bases respectively, with 11 bases between them. The CDR3 has 14 residues. CDR3 region: CSARSQGNNQPQHF. The DNA for the CDR3 is TGCAGTGCTAGATCACAGGGCAACAATCAGCCCCAGCATTTT.

This chain connects TRBV6-1 to TRBJ1-1; possibly TRBD1 for D (5 bases). The V end lost 7 bases, the J end lost 3 bases, and 6 bases lay between the germline ends. CDR3 length: 11 residues. The germline V gene encodes CDR1 MNHNS and CDR2 SASEGT. The CDR3 is CASTGYTEAFF. The CDR3, as DNA: TGTGCCAGCACAGGGTACACTGAAGCTTTCTTT.

This clonotype was picked up a small number of times. This sequence joins TRBV28 and TRBJ2-4, with 7 positions matching TRBD2. This CDR3 has 14 residues. Germline-derived CDR1 and CDR2 are MDHEN and SYDVKM. Unmatched junction bases numbered 6, after V lost 3 bases and J lost 7 bases. The CDR3 DNA is TGTGCCAGCAGTTTGGGGGGGTCGGAGAACATTCAGTACTTC. Its translation: CASSLGGSENIQYF.

This clonotype was counted a few times. The CDR3 DNA reads as TGTGCCTGGAGTGTCGGAGCAGGCGGGGGGGCAAGGGAGCAGTACTTC. Encoded protein: CAWSVGAGGGAREQYF. J is TRBJ2-7 and V is TRBV30, with 9 bases that match TRBD2. The length of the CDR3 is 16 residues. Germline CDR1 is GTSNPN and CDR2 is SVGIG (reference sequence). The junction had 13 bases not matched to a gene; V was cut back by 0 bases and J by 7 bases.

The chain uses TRBV12-3 or TRBV12-4 and TRBJ2-2; D gene ambiguous. V was clipped by 6 bases and J by 5 bases, with 16 bases between them. The CDR3 extends over 15 amino acids. CDR3 residues: CASSQLILETGELFF. DNA for the CDR3: TGTGCCAGCAGCCAACTAATCCTCGAAACCGGGGAGCTGTTTTTT.

This clonotype showed up just a few times. The V and J genes are TRBV7-6 and TRBJ1-4; maybe TRBD1 (6 bases). The germline V gene encodes CDR1 SGHVS and CDR2 FNYEAQ. Trimming removed 1 base at V and 10 bases at J, with 22 bases between. The CDR3 sequence is 17 residues long. Here the CDR3 DNA reads TGTGCCAGCAGCTTAGAATTTAGGACAGCGCGAACTGGAAAACTGTTTTTT. As protein: CASSLEFRTARTGKLFF.

This clonotype appeared a few times. The genes are TRBV5-1 and TRBJ2-7; maybe TRBD1 (6 bases). This CDR3 has 15 residues. The V end lost 4 bases, the J end lost 0 bases, and 14 bases lay between the germline ends. Germline V gene lookup returns CDR1 SGHRS and CDR2 YFSETQ. CDR3 sequence: CASSPGDTSSYEQYF. The DNA for the CDR3 is TGCGCCAGCAGCCCCGGGGACACCAGCTCCTACGAGCAGTACTTC.

The chain uses TRBV9 and TRBJ2-1; a possible D gene is TRBD2 (6 bases). Deletions cut 1 base from V and 5 bases from J, with 25 bases between. The CDR3 extends over 19 amino acids. CDR1 and CDR2 (germline): SGDLS, YYNGEE. The CDR3 sequence is CASSVLLPNSGLGDNEQFF. Written as DNA, the CDR3 is TGTGCCAGCAGCGTATTACTCCCCAATAGCGGCCTGGGAGACAATGAGCAGTTCTTC.

This clonotype came up once. V usage is TRBV28 and J usage is TRBJ2-7, with D possibly TRBD2 on 5 matching bases. V lost 6 bases and J 5 bases, leaving 17 bases between the germline ends. Germline loops: CDR1 MDHEN, CDR2 SYDVKM. CDR3 length: 14 amino acids. CDR3 bases: TGTGCCAGCAGGCTGAGGGTCAGCCAACACGAGCAGTACTTC. Its translation is CASRLRVSQHEQYF.

The J gene is TRBJ1-1, the V gene TRBV7-2; 8 nucleotides line up with TRBD1. There are 15 residues in the CDR3. The germline CDR1 and CDR2 sequences are SGHTA and FQGNSA. Unmatched junction bases numbered 10, after V lost 5 bases and J lost 5 bases. The CDR3 region is CASSLNDRGRTEAFF. The CDR3 DNA reads TGTGCCAGCAGCCTGAACGACAGGGGAAGGACTGAAGCTTTCTTT. Full variable domain (outside the CDR3, taken from reference TRBV7-2 and TRBJ1-1): GAGVSQSPSNKVTEKGKDVELRCDPISGHTALYWYRQSLGQGLEFLIYFQGNSAPDKSGLPSDRFSAERTGGSVSTLTIQRTQQEDSAVYLCASSLNDRGRTEAFFGQGTRLTVV.

The CDR3 DNA is TGCGCCAGCAGCCCCCCAGGGGGCTTCATCAATGAGCAGTTCTTC. Translating it yields CASSPPGGFINEQFF. The rearrangement joins TRBV5-1 to TRBJ2-1; 8 bases match TRBD1. CDR3 size: 15 residues. The germline CDR1 and CDR2 sequences are SGHRS and YFSETQ. V dropped 4 bases and J dropped 6; count of bases not matched to a gene: 9.

This chain links TRBV7-9 with TRBJ2-1; the match to TRBD2 covers 8 bases. CDR1 and CDR2 (germline): SEHNR, FQNEAQ (reference sequence). The V segment lost 5 bases and the J segment 2 bases; nucleotides outside the gene matches: 8. The CDR3 covers 16 residues. CDR3: CASSPQRGSTYNEQFF. The DNA of the CDR3 is TGTGCCAGCAGCCCCCAGCGGGGGTCTACCTACAATGAGCAGTTCTTC. Full variable domain (rest looked up from reference TRBV7-9 and TRBJ2-1): DTGVSQNPRHKITKRGQNVTFRCDPISEHNRLYWYRQTLGQGPEFLTYFQNEAQLEKSRLLSDRFSAERPKGSFSTLEIQRTEQGDSAMYLCASSPQRGSTYNEQFFGPGTRLTVL.

The chain uses TRBV14 and TRBJ2-1; 7 nucleotides line up with TRBD2. Germline V gene lookup returns CDR1 SGHDN and CDR2 FVKESK. Trimming at V came to 5 bases and at J to 5 bases, leaving 12 bases not matched to a gene. The CDR3 length is 16 residues. The CDR3, as DNA: TGTGCCAGCAGCTGGCGACTAGCCACCCTCGACAATGAGCAGTTCTTC. It yields the protein CASSWRLATLDNEQFF.

Written as DNA, the CDR3 is TGTGCCAGCAGCCAGTACCTCAATGAGCAGTTCTTC. This sequence encodes CASSQYLNEQFF. The chain recombines TRBV7-6 with TRBJ2-1; D unclear. Germline-derived CDR1 and CDR2 are SGHVS and FNYEAQ. This CDR3 spans 12 amino acids. The V and J ends lost 5 bases and 6 bases respectively, with 8 bases between them.

This clonotype was counted a few times. The chain couples TRBV6-5 to TRBJ2-7; D is ambiguous. The CDR3 sequence is 13 residues long. Germline CDR1 and CDR2: MNHEY and SVGAGI. With 6 bases removed from V and 3 bases from J, the gap between germline ends came to 12 bases. CDR3 sequence (DNA): TGTGCCAGCAGGAACAGAGTAGGCTACGAGCAGTACTTC. Translating gives CASRNRVGYEQYF.